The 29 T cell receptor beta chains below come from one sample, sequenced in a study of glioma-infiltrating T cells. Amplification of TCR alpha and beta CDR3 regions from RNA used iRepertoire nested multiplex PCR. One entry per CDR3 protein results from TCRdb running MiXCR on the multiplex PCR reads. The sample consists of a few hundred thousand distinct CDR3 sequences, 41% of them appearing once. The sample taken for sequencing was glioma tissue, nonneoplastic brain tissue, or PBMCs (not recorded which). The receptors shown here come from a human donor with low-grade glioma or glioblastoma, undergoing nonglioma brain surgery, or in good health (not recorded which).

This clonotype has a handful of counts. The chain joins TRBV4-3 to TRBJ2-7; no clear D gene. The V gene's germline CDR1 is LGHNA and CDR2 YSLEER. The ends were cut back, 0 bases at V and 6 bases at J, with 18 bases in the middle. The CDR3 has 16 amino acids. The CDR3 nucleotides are TGCGCCAGCAGCCAAGATTTTCGCAGCTTCCCCTCCGAGCAGTACTTC. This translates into CASSQDFRSFPSEQYF.

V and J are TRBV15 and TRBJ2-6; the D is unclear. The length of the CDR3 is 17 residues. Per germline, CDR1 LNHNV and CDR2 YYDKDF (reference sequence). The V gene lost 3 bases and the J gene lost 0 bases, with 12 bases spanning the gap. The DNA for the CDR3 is TGTGCCACCAGCAGCGAAGGGTCCTACTCTGGGGCCAACGTCCTGACTTTC. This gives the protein CATSSEGSYSGANVLTF. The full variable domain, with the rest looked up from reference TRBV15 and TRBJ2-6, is DAMVIQNPRYQVTQFGKPVTLSCSQTLNHNVMYWYQQKSSQAPKLLFHYYDKDFNNEADTPDNFQSRRPNTSFCFLDIRSPGLGDTAMYLCATSSEGSYSGANVLTFGAGSRLTVL.

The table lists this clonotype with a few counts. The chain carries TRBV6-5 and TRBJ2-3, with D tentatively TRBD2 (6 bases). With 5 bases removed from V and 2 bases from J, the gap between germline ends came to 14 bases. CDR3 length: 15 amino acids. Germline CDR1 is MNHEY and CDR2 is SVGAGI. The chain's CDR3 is CASSLLAIDTDTQYF. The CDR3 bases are TGTGCCAGCAGTCTACTAGCTATTGACACAGATACGCAGTATTTT.

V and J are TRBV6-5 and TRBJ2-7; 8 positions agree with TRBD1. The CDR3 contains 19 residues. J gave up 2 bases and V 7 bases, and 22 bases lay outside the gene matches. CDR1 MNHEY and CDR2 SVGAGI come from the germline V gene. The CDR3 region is CASTPFDRGFYIKAYEQYF. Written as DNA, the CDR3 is TGTGCCAGCACCCCATTCGACAGGGGCTTTTACATAAAGGCCTACGAGCAGTACTTC.

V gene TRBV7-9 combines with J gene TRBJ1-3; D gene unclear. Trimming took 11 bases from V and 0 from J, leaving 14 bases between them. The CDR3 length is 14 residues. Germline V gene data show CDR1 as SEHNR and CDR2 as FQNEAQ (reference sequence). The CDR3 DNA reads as TGTGCCTTTCAGGTCCACACCTCTGGAAACACCATATATTTT. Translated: CAFQVHTSGNTIYF.

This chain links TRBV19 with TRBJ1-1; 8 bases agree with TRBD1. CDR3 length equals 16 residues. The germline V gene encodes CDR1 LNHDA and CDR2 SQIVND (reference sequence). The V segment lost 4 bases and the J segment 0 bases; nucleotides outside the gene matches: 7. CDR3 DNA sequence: TGTGCCAGTAGTACCGGACAGGGTATCGTGAACACTGAAGCTTTCTTT. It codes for CASSTGQGIVNTEAFF.

CDR3 in DNA: TGCGCCAGAAGCCGATCGGTCAGCTCCTATAATTCACCCCTCCACTTT. This gives the protein CARSRSVSSYNSPLHF. The chain recombines TRBV5-1 with TRBJ1-6; no clear D gene. The V gene's germline CDR1 is SGHRS and CDR2 YFSETQ. The CDR3 spans 16 residues. V was clipped by 8 bases and J by 0 bases, with 15 bases between them.

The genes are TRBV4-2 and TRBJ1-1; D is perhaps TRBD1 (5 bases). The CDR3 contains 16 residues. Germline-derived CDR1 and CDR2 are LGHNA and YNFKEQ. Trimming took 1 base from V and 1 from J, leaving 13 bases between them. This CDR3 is CASSQAPGGPNTEAFF. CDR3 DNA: TGTGCCAGCAGCCAAGCCCCCGGGGGACCGAACACTGAAGCTTTCTTT.

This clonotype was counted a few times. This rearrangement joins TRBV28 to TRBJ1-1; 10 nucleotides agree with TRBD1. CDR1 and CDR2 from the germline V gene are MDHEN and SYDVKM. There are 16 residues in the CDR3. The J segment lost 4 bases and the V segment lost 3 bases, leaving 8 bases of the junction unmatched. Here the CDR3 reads CASSLDLRTGGTEAFF. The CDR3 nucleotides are TGTGCCAGCAGTTTGGACCTTAGGACAGGGGGCACTGAAGCTTTCTTT.

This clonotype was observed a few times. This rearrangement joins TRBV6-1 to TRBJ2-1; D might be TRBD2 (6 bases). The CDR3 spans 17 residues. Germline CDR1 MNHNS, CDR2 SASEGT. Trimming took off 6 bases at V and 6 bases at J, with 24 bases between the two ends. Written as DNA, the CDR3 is TGTGCCAGCAGCCACCTTAGCGGAAAAAACTGGGGCAATGAGCAGTTCTTC. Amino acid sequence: CASSHLSGKNWGNEQFF.

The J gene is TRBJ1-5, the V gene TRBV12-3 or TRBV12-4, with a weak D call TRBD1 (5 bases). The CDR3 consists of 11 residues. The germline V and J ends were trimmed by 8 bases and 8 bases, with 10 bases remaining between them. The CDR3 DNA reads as TGTGCCAGCGGCCCAGGGAAGCCCCAGCATTTT. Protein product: CASGPGKPQHF.

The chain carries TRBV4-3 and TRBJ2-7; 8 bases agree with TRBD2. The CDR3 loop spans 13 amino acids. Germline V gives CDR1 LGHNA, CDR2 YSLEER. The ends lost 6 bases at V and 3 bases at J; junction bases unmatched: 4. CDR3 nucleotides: TGCGCCAGCAGTTTCAGCGGGGGCTACGAGCAGTACTTC. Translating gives CASSFSGGYEQYF.

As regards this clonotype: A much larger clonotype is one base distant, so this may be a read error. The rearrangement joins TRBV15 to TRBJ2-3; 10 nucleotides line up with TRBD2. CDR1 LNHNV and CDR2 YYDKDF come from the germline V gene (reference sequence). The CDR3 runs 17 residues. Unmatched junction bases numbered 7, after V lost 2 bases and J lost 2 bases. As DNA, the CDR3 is TGTGCCACCAGCAGAATGTGGACTAGCGGACACACAGATACGCAGTATTTT. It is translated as CATSRMWTSGHTDTQYF.

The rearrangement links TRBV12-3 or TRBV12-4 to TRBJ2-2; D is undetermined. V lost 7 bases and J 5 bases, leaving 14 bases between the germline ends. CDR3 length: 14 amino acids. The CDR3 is CASTPSSRTGELFF. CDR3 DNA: TGTGCCAGCACCCCCTCAAGTCGGACCGGGGAGCTGTTTTTT.

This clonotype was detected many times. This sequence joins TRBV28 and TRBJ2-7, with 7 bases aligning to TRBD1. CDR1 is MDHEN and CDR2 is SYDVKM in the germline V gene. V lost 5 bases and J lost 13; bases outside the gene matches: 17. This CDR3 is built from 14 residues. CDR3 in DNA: TGTGCCAGCAGTACGCCGGGACAGACCATAACTCCCTACTTC. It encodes CASSTPGQTITPYF. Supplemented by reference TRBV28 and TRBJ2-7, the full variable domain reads DVKVTQSSRYLVKRTGEKVFLECVQDMDHENMFWYRQDPGLGLRLIYFSYDVKMKEKGDIPEGYSVSREKKERFSLILESASTNQTSMYLCASSTPGQTITPYFGPGTRLTVT.

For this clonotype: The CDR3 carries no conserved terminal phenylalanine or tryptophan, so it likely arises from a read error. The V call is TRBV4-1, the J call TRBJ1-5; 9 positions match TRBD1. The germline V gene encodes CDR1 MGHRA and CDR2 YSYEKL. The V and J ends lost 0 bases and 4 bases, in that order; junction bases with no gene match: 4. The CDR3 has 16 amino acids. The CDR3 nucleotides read TGCGCCAGCAGCCAAGATTACAGGGGGCGAAATCAGCCCCAGCATTCT. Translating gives CASSQDYRGRNQPQHS.

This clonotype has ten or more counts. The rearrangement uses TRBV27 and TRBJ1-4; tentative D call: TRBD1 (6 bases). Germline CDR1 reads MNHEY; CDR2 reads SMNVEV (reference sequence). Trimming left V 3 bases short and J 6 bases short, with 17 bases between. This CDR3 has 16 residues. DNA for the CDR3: TGTGCCAGCAGTTTGAGCAGGGACATTAGGGATGAAAAACTGTTTTTT. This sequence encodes CASSLSRDIRDEKLFF.

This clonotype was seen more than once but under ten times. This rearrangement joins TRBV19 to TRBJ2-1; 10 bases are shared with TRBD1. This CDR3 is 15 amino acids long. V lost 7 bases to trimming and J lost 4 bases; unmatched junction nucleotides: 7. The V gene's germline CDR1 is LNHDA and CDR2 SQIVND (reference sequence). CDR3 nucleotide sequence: TGTGCCAGTAAGTCGGACAGGGGGAATTACAATGAGCAGTTCTTC. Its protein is CASKSDRGNYNEQFF.

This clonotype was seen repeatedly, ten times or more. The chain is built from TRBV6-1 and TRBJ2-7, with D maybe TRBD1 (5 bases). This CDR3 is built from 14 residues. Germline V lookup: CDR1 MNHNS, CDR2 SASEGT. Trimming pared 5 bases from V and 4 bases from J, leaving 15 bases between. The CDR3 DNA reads TGTGCCAGCAGTCCAGGGTTGATCGCATACGAGCAGTACTTC. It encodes CASSPGLIAYEQYF.

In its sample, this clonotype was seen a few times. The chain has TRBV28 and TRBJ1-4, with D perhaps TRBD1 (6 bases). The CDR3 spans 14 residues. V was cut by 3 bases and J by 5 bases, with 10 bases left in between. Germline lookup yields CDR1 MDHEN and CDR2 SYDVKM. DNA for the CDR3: TGTGCCAGCAGTTTCGGACAGTCGAATGAAAAACTGTTTTTT. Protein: CASSFGQSNEKLFF.

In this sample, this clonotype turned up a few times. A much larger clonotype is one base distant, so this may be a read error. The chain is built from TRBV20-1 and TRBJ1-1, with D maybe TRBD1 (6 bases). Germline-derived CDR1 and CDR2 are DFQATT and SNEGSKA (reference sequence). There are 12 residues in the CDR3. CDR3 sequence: CSAYDRNNEAFF. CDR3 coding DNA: TGCAGTGCTTACGACAGGAACAATGAAGCTTTCTTT.

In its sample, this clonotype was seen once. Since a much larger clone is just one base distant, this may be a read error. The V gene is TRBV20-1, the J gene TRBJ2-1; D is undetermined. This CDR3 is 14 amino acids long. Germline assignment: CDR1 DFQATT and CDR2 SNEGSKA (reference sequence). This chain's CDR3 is CSGRDRQGGGEQFF. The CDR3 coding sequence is TGCAGTGGTAGAGACCGACAAGGCGGTGGAGAGCAGTTCTTC.

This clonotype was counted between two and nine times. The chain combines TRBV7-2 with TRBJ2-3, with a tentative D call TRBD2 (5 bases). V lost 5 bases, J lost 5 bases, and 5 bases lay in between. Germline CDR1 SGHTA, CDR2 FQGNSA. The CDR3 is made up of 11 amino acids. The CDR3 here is CASSGRDTQYF. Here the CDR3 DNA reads TGTGCCAGCAGCGGGAGAGATACGCAGTATTTT.

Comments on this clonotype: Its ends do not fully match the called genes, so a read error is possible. For the CDR3, the DNA is TGTACCAGCACCTTTGGGGCTAGAGGCAAGTTCTTC. Translated: CTSTFGARGKFF. The V gene is TRBV28, the J gene TRBJ2-1, with D possibly being TRBD1 (5 bases). The CDR3 extends over 12 amino acids. CDR1 and CDR2 (germline): MDHEN, SYDVKM.

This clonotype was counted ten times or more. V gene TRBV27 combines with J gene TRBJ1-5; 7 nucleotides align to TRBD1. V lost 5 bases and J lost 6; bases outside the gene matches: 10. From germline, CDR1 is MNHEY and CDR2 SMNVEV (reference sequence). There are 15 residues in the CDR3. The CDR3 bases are TGTGCCAGCAGTCCCGGACAGGTTGGGGTTCAGCCCCAGCATTTT. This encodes CASSPGQVGVQPQHF.

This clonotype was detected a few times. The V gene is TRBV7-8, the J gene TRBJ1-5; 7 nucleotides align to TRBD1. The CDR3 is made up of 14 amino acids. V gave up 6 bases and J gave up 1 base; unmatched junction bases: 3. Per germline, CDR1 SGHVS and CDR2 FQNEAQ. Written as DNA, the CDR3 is TGTGCCAGCAGTACACAGGGGAGCAATCAGCCCCAGCATTTT. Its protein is CASSTQGSNQPQHF.

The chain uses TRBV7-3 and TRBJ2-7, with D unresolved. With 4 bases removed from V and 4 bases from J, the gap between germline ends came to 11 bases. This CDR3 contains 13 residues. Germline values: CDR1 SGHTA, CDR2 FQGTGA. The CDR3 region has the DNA TGTGCCAGCAGCTACGCGCGAGGATACGAGCAGTACTTC. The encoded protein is CASSYARGYEQYF.

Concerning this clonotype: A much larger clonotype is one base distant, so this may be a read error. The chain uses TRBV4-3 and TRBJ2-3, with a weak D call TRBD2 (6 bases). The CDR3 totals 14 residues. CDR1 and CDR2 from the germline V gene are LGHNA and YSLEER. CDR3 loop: CASSRSGGPDTQCF. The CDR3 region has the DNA TGCGCCAGCAGCCGTAGCGGAGGGCCAGATACGCAGTGTTTT.

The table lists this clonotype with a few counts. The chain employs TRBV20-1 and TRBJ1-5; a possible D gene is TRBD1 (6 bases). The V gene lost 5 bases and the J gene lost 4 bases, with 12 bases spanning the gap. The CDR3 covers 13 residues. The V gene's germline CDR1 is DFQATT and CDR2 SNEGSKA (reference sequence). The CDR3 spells CSADITGNQPQHF. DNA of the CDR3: TGCAGTGCTGATATTACAGGGAATCAGCCCCAGCATTTT.